The subject of this entry is one T cell receptor beta chain. The data originate from a study of blood T cell repertoires in COVID-19. Study as a whole: Samples came from the United States, Italy and Spain, spanning acute and convalescent COVID-19. Sources were T cells, B-cell-depleted T cells, or PBMCs; the material itself was cDNA or gDNA.

The length of the CDR3 is 11 residues. V lost 6 bases and J lost 9, with 9 bases in between. The repertoire was sequenced with immunoSEQ multiplex PCR; TCRdb's copy has only in-frame clones and lacks some. This sample carries some 80,000 clones, about 89% of them seen once, and the ten largest clones take approximately 5%. What was sequenced was peripheral blood. The rearrangement joins TRBV12-3 or TRBV12-4 to TRBJ1-3; no definite D call. The sequence came from a man in his fifties or sixties with active or convalescent COVID-19. CDR3 DNA: TGTGCCAGCAGGCGAACGGTCACCATATATTTT. The encoded protein is CASRRTVTIYF.